The clone carrying this T cell receptor (beta chain) came up many times. Its antigen is currently unknown. The data were obtained in a study of regulatory T cells in long-lasting Graves disease. Findings and caveats of the study: Persistent Graves' cases showed lower TCR diversity than newly diagnosed cases.

As for time point: newly diagnosed GD, antithyroid drugs for less than 3 months. The TCR library was made from RNA that had been extracted from PBMCs in TRIzol. To make TCR beta libraries, researchers used iRepertoire HTBI primers and Arm-PCR of CDR3 regions. Via MiXCR, TCRdb re-called the multiplex PCR reads, giving one row per CDR3 protein. The profile shows 400,000 to 500,000 distinct CDR3 sequences, more than 12% of them singletons. CDR1 and CDR2 (germline): SEHNR, FQNEAQ (reference sequence). The CDR3 length is 14 residues. Trimming removed 5 bases at V and 4 bases at J, with 14 bases between. These data were also filed under a second study, of T cells in Graves' hyperthyroidism and ophthalmopathy.

The chain has TRBV7-9 and TRBJ1-1, with unresolved D. Material: peripheral blood mononuclear cells (PBMCs), obtained at new diagnosis, from a patient treated with antithyroid drugs. This receptor was identified in a woman aged 30 to 39 with Graves disease. The CDR3 loop reads CASSRPGVGTEAFF. For the CDR3, the DNA is TGTGCCAGCAGCCGACCTGGGGTGGGCACTGAAGCTTTCTTT.